This entry lists 17 T cell receptor beta chains sequenced from one sample in a study of T cells in localized non-small cell lung cancer. Produced via immunoSEQ multiplex PCR; TCRdb's table is partial and in-frame only. Found here are 7,000 to 8,500 clones, around 52% of them singletons; the top ten hold around 2.8%. The material sequenced was lymph node tissue, taken before any cancer treatment. All receptors derive from a female donor of 60 years or more with stage I lung adenocarcinoma.

The genes are TRBV19 and TRBJ1-5; 12 bases map to TRBD1. There are 15 residues in the CDR3. V dropped 6 bases and J dropped 6; count of bases not matched to a gene: 6. In germline, CDR1 is LNHDA, CDR2 SQIVND (reference sequence). CDR3 loop: CASRTGTGGGQPQHF. The CDR3 DNA reads TGTGCCAGTAGAACCGGGACAGGGGGCGGTCAGCCCCAGCATTTT.

V is TRBV14 and J is TRBJ1-4; no definite D call. Germline V gene lookup returns CDR1 SGHDN and CDR2 FVKESK. Trimming left V 1 base short and J 4 bases short, with 7 bases between. This CDR3 is 14 amino acids long. The CDR3 DNA follows: TGTGCCAGCAGCCAAGCGATCCTTAATGAAAAACTGTTTTTT. Protein sequence: CASSQAILNEKLFF. The variable domain in full, completed from reference TRBV14 and TRBJ1-4, reads EAGVTQFPSHSVIEKGQTVTLRCDPISGHDNLYWYRRVMGKEIKFLLHFVKESKQDESGMPNNRFLAERTGGTYSTLKVQPAELEDSGVYFCASSQAILNEKLFFGSGTQLSVL.

The rearrangement uses TRBV29-1 and TRBJ1-1; the D is unclear. Germline values: CDR1 SQVTM, CDR2 ANQGSEA. This CDR3 comprises 14 residues. V was shortened by 8 bases and J by 5 bases, with 21 bases between the two germline ends. CDR3 residues: CSTKSGSIRTEAFF. The CDR3 region has the DNA TGCAGCACCAAGTCCGGGTCCATAAGGACTGAAGCTTTCTTT.

The gene calls are TRBV19 and TRBJ1-1, with D perhaps matching TRBD1 (6 bases). The V and J ends lost 3 bases and 5 bases respectively, with 19 bases between them. Looked up from germline, CDR1 is LNHDA and CDR2 is SQIVND (reference sequence). The CDR3 length is 16 residues. The CDR3 loop is CASSIGVPKGGTEAFF. The CDR3 DNA reads TGTGCCAGTAGTATTGGTGTACCGAAAGGGGGAACTGAAGCTTTCTTT.

This chain links TRBV30 with TRBJ2-7, with D unresolved. The germline V gene has CDR1 GTSNPN and CDR2 SVGIG (reference sequence). The V gene lost 3 bases and the J gene lost 0 bases, with 6 bases spanning the gap. This CDR3 spans 12 amino acids. CDR3 sequence: CAWRTTSYEQYF. The CDR3 region has the DNA TGTGCCTGGAGGACCACCTCCTACGAGCAGTACTTC.

This clone was observed once. The chain employs TRBV18 and TRBJ1-2; maybe TRBD1 (5 bases). Germline CDR1 KGHSH, CDR2 LQKENI. V lost 3 bases and J 2 bases, leaving 13 bases between the germline ends. This CDR3 is 15 amino acids long. The CDR3 loop is CASSPSRDLNYGYTF. CDR3 nucleotide sequence: TGTGCCAGCTCACCGTCCCGGGACCTCAACTATGGCTACACCTTC. Full variable domain (remainder filled in from reference TRBV18 and TRBJ1-2): NAGVMQNPRHLVRRRGQEARLRCSPMKGHSHVYWYRQLPEEGLKFMVYLQKENIIDESGMPKERFSAEFPKEGPSILRIQQVVRGDSAAYFCASSPSRDLNYGYTFGSGTRLTVV.

This clone was observed a handful of times. The V and J genes are TRBV11-3 and TRBJ1-2, with D perhaps matching TRBD1 (6 bases). Germline V gives CDR1 SGHNT, CDR2 YENEEA. The CDR3 totals 16 residues. With 2 bases removed from V and 1 base from J, the gap between germline ends came to 14 bases. CDR3 residues: CASSLSLDRVNYGYTF. As DNA, the CDR3 is TGTGCCAGCAGCTTATCATTGGACAGAGTTAACTATGGCTACACCTTC. Looking up the rest from reference TRBV11-3 and TRBJ1-2 gives the full variable domain: EAGVVQSPRYKIIEKKQPVAFWCNPISGHNTLYWYLQNLGQGPELLIRYENEEAVDDSQLPKDRFSAERLKGVDSTLKIQPAELGDSAVYLCASSLSLDRVNYGYTFGSGTRLTVV.

The CDR3 DNA is TGTGCCAGCAGGGGCAGTTTCACAGATACGCAGTATTTT. It codes for CASRGSFTDTQYF. The chain uses TRBV2 and TRBJ2-3; D is unclear. Germline V lookup: CDR1 SNHLY, CDR2 FYNNEI. V was clipped by 6 bases and J by 2 bases, with 9 bases between them. The CDR3 totals 13 residues.

This chain uses TRBV9 with TRBJ2-3; 10 bases align to TRBD1. There are 16 residues in the CDR3. Losses at the gene ends were 5 bases for V and 6 bases for J; bases not matched to a gene: 12. Germline CDR1 SGDLS, CDR2 YYNGEE. DNA for the CDR3: TGTGCCAGCAGTGAACCCAGGGACAGGGGATGGGATACGCAGTATTTT. Translating gives CASSEPRDRGWDTQYF. The whole variable domain, filled in from reference TRBV9 and TRBJ2-3, reads DSGVTQTPKHLITATGQRVTLRCSPRSGDLSVYWYQQSLDQGLQFLIQYYNGEERAKGNILERFSAQQFPDLHSELNLSSLELGDSALYFCASSEPRDRGWDTQYFGPGTRLTVL.

A few counts support this clone. The chain is built from TRBV14 and TRBJ2-5, with TRBD2 as a possible D gene (7 bases). The CDR3 has 15 amino acids. CDR1 and CDR2 (germline): SGHDN, FVKESK. V was clipped by 4 bases and J by 2 bases, with 14 bases between them. The CDR3 is CASSLSGGPQETQYF. In DNA form, the CDR3 reads TGTGCCAGCAGCCTTTCGGGGGGCCCTCAAGAGACCCAGTACTTC.

Only a few counts were recorded for this clone. The DNA ends 1 residue before the CDR3 does, and the rest of the CDR3 is filled in from the germline J gene. This sequence joins TRBV9 and TRBJ2-2, with TRBD1 matching 7 bases. The CDR3 length is 19 residues. From germline, CDR1 is SGDLS and CDR2 YYNGEE. J was trimmed by 2 bases and V by 0 bases; bases with no gene match: 13. The CDR3 protein is CASSVDSWDSLINTGELFF. Incomplete CDR3 DNA: TGTGCCAGCAGCGTAGACTCCTGGGACAGCCTCATCAACACCGGGGAGCTGTTT.

The chain uses TRBV29-1 and TRBJ2-7, with no clear D. The CDR3 covers 12 residues. Trimming removed 4 bases from V and 0 bases from J, with 7 bases in between. Germline V lookup: CDR1 SQVTM, CDR2 ANQGSEA. The CDR3, as DNA: TGCAGCGTTGCGAAGAGCTCCTACGAGCAGTACTTC. Its protein is CSVAKSSYEQYF.

V and J are TRBV9 and TRBJ2-3; no reliable D call. The CDR3 runs 14 residues. Germline-derived CDR1 and CDR2 are SGDLS and YYNGEE. Trimming removed 1 base from V and 4 bases from J, with 10 bases in between. The CDR3 nucleotides read TGTGCCAGCAGCGTACGACTTGGGTCAGATACGCAGTATTTT. As protein: CASSVRLGSDTQYF.

This chain connects TRBV2 to TRBJ1-6; D is uncertain. The V and J ends lost 6 bases and 9 bases respectively, with 15 bases between them. CDR3 length: 14 amino acids. Germline assignment: CDR1 SNHLY and CDR2 FYNNEI. For the CDR3, the DNA is TGTGCCAGCAGCCCCCTTTTGAGGATTTCACCCCTCCACTTT. Protein sequence: CASSPLLRISPLHF.

The chain employs TRBV19 and TRBJ2-1; D not resolved. CDR1 is LNHDA, CDR2 SQIVND, per germline (reference sequence). The CDR3 has 11 residues. Between the trimmed V and J ends, which lost 2 bases and 6 bases, there was a span of 2 bases. The CDR3 DNA reads TGTGCCAGTAGTATACTCAATGAGCAGTTCTTC. Protein product: CASSILNEQFF.

The V call is TRBV9, the J call TRBJ1-5, with D perhaps matching TRBD1 (6 bases). Trimming left V 5 bases short and J 5 bases short, with 14 bases between. The CDR3 is made up of 14 amino acids. Germline-derived CDR1 and CDR2 are SGDLS and YYNGEE. The CDR3 spells CASSVGQGYQPQHF. CDR3 in DNA: TGTGCCAGCAGTGTGGGTCAGGGGTATCAGCCCCAGCATTTT. Using reference TRBV9 and TRBJ1-5 for the parts outside the CDR3, the full variable domain is DSGVTQTPKHLITATGQRVTLRCSPRSGDLSVYWYQQSLDQGLQFLIQYYNGEERAKGNILERFSAQQFPDLHSELNLSSLELGDSALYFCASSVGQGYQPQHFGDGTRLSIL.

The chain has TRBV29-1 and TRBJ1-2, with D hard to call. V gave up 5 bases and J gave up 2 bases, with 12 bases separating them. The germline V gene has CDR1 SQVTM and CDR2 ANQGSEA. The CDR3 runs 13 residues. This CDR3 is CSVSESENYGYTF. CDR3 nucleotide sequence: TGCAGCGTTTCGGAGAGTGAGAACTATGGCTACACCTTC.